This TCR beta chain emerged from a study of T-cell memory formation after mild COVID-19. Across the study: Clusters of TCRs were largely donor specific.

The germline CDR1 and CDR2 sequences are SGHRS and YFSETQ. This CDR3 is built from 15 residues. V dropped 3 bases and J dropped 2 bases, with 14 bases sitting between them. Regarding the study as a whole: Cross-reactive memory apparently joined, as some responding clones appeared in pre-infection memory.

A single record per CDR3 protein comes from TCRdb applying MiXCR to the 5' RACE reads. The profile shows 270,000 or so distinct CDR3 sequences, roughly 18% of them singletons. This clonotype is medium-sized in the sample. Its antigen is currently unknown. The clonotype comes from a young man who had mild COVID-19 (a few samples of this study predate the infection). Cell type and time point are not known. Sequencing input: PBMCs or a T cell subset sorted from them (not recorded which). The rearrangement joins TRBV5-1 to TRBJ2-5, with D perhaps matching TRBD1 or TRBD2 (5 bases each). DNA for the CDR3: TGCGCCAGCAGCTGGAGAGGGACGCGTCAAGAGACCCAGTACTTC. Its translation is CASSWRGTRQETQYF.